One and the same sample provided the 16 T cell receptor beta chains below, sequenced in a study of beta chain features in type 1 diabetes. Antigens of these TCRs are unknown. Findings and caveats of the study: Type 1 diabetes patients had TCRB CDR3s that were shorter (moderately but significantly so) in all four CD4+ subsets.

The authors reverse transcribed all of the isolated RNA, so sequencing captured expressed TCRB transcripts. TCRdb keeps only in-frame clones here, not all; method: immunoSEQ multiplex PCR. The sample includes hundreds of thousands of clones, around an eighth of them seen just once. Specimen: naive CD4+ T cells from blood. These receptor sequences come from a man aged 18 to 29 with type 1 diabetes.

The chain uses TRBV27 and TRBJ2-2; 8 nucleotides line up with TRBD1. CDR1 and CDR2 from the germline V gene are MNHEY and SMNVEV (reference sequence). The trim removed 6 bases at V and 4 bases at J, leaving 13 bases unmatched. This CDR3 is built from 17 residues. CDR3: CASSRIGTGTPTGELFF. The CDR3 nucleotides read TGTGCCAGCAGCCGTATAGGGACAGGTACACCCACCGGGGAGCTGTTTTTT.

In regard to this clone: Other DNA sequences in this specimen translate into the identical CDR3. This sequence joins TRBV4-1 and TRBJ2-5; D remains unclear. CDR1 is MGHRA and CDR2 is YSYEKL in the germline V gene. The ends were cut back, 1 base at V and 1 base at J, with 4 bases in the middle. The CDR3 contains 13 residues. The CDR3 is CASSQVVQETQYF. As DNA, the CDR3 is TGCGCCAGCAGCCAAGTAGTCCAAGAGACCCAGTACTTC.

This chain joins TRBV5-1 and TRBJ2-3; 8 nucleotides line up with TRBD2. This CDR3 region has 16 residues. Trimming took 1 base from V and 4 from J; bases not matched to a gene: 8. Germline V gene sequence: CDR1 SGHRS, CDR2 YFSETQ. The CDR3 DNA is TGCGCCAGCAGCTTGTCCTCCTTAGCGGGGCCAGATACGCAGTATTTT. It translates to CASSLSSLAGPDTQYF.

The genes are TRBV5-1 and TRBJ1-4; 8 bases map to TRBD1. Germline values: CDR1 SGHRS, CDR2 YFSETQ. The CDR3 runs 15 residues. J lost 4 bases, V lost 0 bases, and 2 bases had no gene match. The CDR3 is CASSLVGQDNEKLFF. The CDR3 bases are TGCGCCAGCAGCTTGGTGGGACAGGATAATGAAAAACTGTTTTTT.

This chain uses TRBV13 with TRBJ2-1; D remains ambiguous. The CDR3 runs to 13 residues. V lost 5 bases, J lost 8 bases, and 13 bases lay in between. Germline CDR1 reads PRHDT; CDR2 reads FYEKMQ (reference sequence). The CDR3 DNA is TGTGCCAGCAGCCCCCGGCTCGCCGATGAGCAGTTCTTC. This encodes CASSPRLADEQFF.

The V call is TRBV15, the J call TRBJ2-3; 12 nucleotides agree with TRBD2. Germline trimming cut 1 base from V and 4 bases from J; bases unmatched to any gene: 6. CDR1 LNHNV and CDR2 YYDKDF come from the germline V gene (reference sequence). This CDR3 is 17 amino acids long. The CDR3 is CATSRGSSGGASDTQYF. Written as DNA, the CDR3 is TGTGCCACCAGCAGAGGATCTAGCGGGGGGGCCTCAGATACGCAGTATTTT.

The chain employs TRBV19 and TRBJ1-1; D unresolved. Per the germline V gene, CDR1 is LNHDA and CDR2 is SQIVND (reference sequence). V lost 5 bases and J lost 2, with 9 bases in between. There are 13 residues in the CDR3. The CDR3 nucleotides are TGTGCCAGTAGTGACATCCCAAACACTGAAGCTTTCTTT. Amino acid sequence: CASSDIPNTEAFF.

There are a few counts of this clone. The chain links TRBV10-3 to TRBJ2-3; weak D call: TRBD2 (7 bases). With 6 bases removed from V and 6 bases from J, the gap between germline ends came to 16 bases. Germline assignment: CDR1 ENHRY and CDR2 SYGVKD. The CDR3 contains 14 residues. The CDR3 nucleotides are TGTGCCATCAGCTCGGGGGGCAGATCTGATACGCAGTATTTT. It is translated as CAISSGGRSDTQYF.

This chain connects TRBV18 to TRBJ2-7; 9 positions agree with TRBD1. V lost 4 bases, J lost 7 bases, and 11 bases stayed unmatched. The germline V gene encodes CDR1 KGHSH and CDR2 LQKENI. The CDR3 has 15 amino acids. CDR3 DNA: TGTGCCAGCTCACACGGGACAGGGATTGATTGGGAGCAGTACTTC. This gives the protein CASSHGTGIDWEQYF. Drawing the rest from reference TRBV18 and TRBJ2-7, the complete variable domain is NAGVMQNPRHLVRRRGQEARLRCSPMKGHSHVYWYRQLPEEGLKFMVYLQKENIIDESGMPKERFSAEFPKEGPSILRIQQVVRGDSAAYFCASSHGTGIDWEQYFGPGTRLTVT.

This chain uses TRBV9 with TRBJ1-3; the D gene is possibly TRBD1 (5 bases). There are 14 residues in the CDR3. The V and J ends lost 7 bases and 3 bases respectively, with 14 bases between them. CDR1 and CDR2 from the germline V gene are SGDLS and YYNGEE. DNA of the CDR3: TGTGCCAGCGGGTCTCGGGGACGTGGAAACACCATATATTTT. Residues: CASGSRGRGNTIYF.

The V gene is TRBV28, the J gene TRBJ1-1; the D gene is possibly TRBD1 (6 bases). This CDR3 is 15 amino acids long. The germline V and J ends were trimmed by 5 bases and 4 bases, with 17 bases remaining between them. In germline, CDR1 is MDHEN, CDR2 SYDVKM. CDR3 in DNA: TGTGCCAGCAGTCCCCTTGGGGAGGGGGGCACTGAAGCTTTCTTT. Encoded protein: CASSPLGEGGTEAFF.

The chain couples TRBV2 to TRBJ1-4; TRBD1 might be the D (5 bases). From germline, CDR1 is SNHLY and CDR2 FYNNEI. CDR3 length: 12 amino acids. The germline V and J ends were trimmed by 11 bases and 8 bases, with 15 bases remaining between them. This chain's CDR3 is CAGGVGGEKLFF. The CDR3 region has the DNA TGTGCCGGCGGGGTCGGGGGGGAAAAACTGTTTTTT.

The table lists this clone with a few counts. The same CDR3 arises from other DNA sequences in this sample as well. The chain recombines TRBV7-2 with TRBJ2-5, with no clear D. This CDR3 comprises 13 residues. The V gene's germline CDR1 is SGHTA and CDR2 FQGNSA. Trimming took off 1 base at V and 5 bases at J, with 8 bases between the two ends. The CDR3 loop is CASSLGVGETQYF. The CDR3 region has the DNA TGTGCCAGCAGCTTAGGGGTAGGGGAGACCCAGTACTTC.

The chain links TRBV28 to TRBJ2-7; 7 nucleotides agree with TRBD1. The germline V gene has CDR1 MDHEN and CDR2 SYDVKM. The CDR3 length is 17 residues. V gave up 3 bases and J gave up 6 bases; unmatched junction bases: 17. CDR3 sequence: CASSLDRTGPFWSEQYF. CDR3 DNA: TGTGCCAGCAGTTTGGATCGGACAGGCCCATTTTGGAGCGAGCAGTACTTC.

This clone was seen only a few times. V gene TRBV7-9 combines with J gene TRBJ2-5, with a possible D match to TRBD1 (6 bases). Germline V gives CDR1 SEHNR, CDR2 FQNEAQ (reference sequence). The CDR3 contains 13 residues. Trimming took 5 bases from V and 11 from J, leaving 18 bases between them. The CDR3 region is CASSPGHRLEQYF. The CDR3 region has the DNA TGTGCCAGCAGCCCGGGACACCGTCTGGAGCAGTACTTC. Looking up the rest from reference TRBV7-9 and TRBJ2-5 gives the full variable domain: DTGVSQNPRHKITKRGQNVTFRCDPISEHNRLYWYRQTLGQGPEFLTYFQNEAQLEKSRLLSDRFSAERPKGSFSTLEIQRTEQGDSAMYLCASSPGHRLEQYFGPGTRLLVL.

This clone was counted only a few times. The chain carries TRBV28 and TRBJ1-6, with D perhaps TRBD1 (5 bases). Trimming cost V 8 bases and J 12 bases, with 14 bases left between them. CDR3 size: 12 residues. Germline V gene sequence: CDR1 MDHEN, CDR2 SYDVKM. CDR3 amino acids: CASAAGTLPLHF. CDR3 nucleotides: TGTGCCAGCGCGGCAGGGACCTTACCCCTCCACTTT.